A selection of T cell receptor beta chains follows, all from one sample in a study of blood T cell repertoires in COVID-19. TCRdb keeps only in-frame clones here, not all; method: immunoSEQ multiplex PCR. The table records approximately 24,000 clones, 89% of them present only once. Material for sequencing was peripheral blood. Receptors originate from a human donor in a cohort sampled during active COVID-19. Both conserved end residues are part of each CDR3. D genes are given only for firm matches. Size is stated for part of the rows, as once, few or many counts, or as a class when the clone is expanded.

>TRBJ1-5|TRBV19|-|-|15
CASSIKVYGGQPQHF
TGTGCCAGTAGTATCAAGGTATACGGGGGTCAGCCCCAGCATTTT
>TRBJ1-1|TRBV12-3/TRBV12-4|-|-|13
CASSLRVNTEAFF
TGTGCCAGCAGTTTACGAGTGAACACTGAAGCTTTCTTT
>TRBJ2-6|TRBV5-1|-|once|18
CASSLGDTTLSGANVLTF
TGCGCCAGCAGCTTGGGGGACACTACCCTCTCTGGGGCCAACGTCCTGACTTTC
>TRBJ2-7|TRBV14|-|-|13
CASSQFGAFEQYF
TGTGCCAGCAGCCAGTTTGGGGCCTTCGAGCAGTACTTC
>TRBJ2-5|TRBV27|-|once|13
CASSFGGGETQYF
TGTGCCAGCAGTTTCGGTGGGGGGGAGACCCAGTACTTC
>TRBJ2-7|TRBV3-1/TRBV3-2|TRBD2|once|15
CASSQVSGGAYEQYF
TGTGCCAGCAGCCAAGTTAGCGGGGGGGCCTACGAGCAGTACTTC
>TRBJ2-5|TRBV7-2|-|once|12
CASSFQAETQYF
TGTGCCAGCAGCTTCCAAGCAGAGACCCAGTACTTC
>TRBJ2-1|TRBV7-2|TRBD2|-|15
CASTPLVAGVDEQFF
TGTGCCAGCACCCCCTTGGTAGCGGGTGTGGATGAGCAGTTCTTC
>TRBJ1-1|TRBV30|TRBD1|-|13
CAWTNPGGRAAFF
TGTGCCTGGACAAACCCAGGGGGCCGGGCAGCTTTCTTT
>TRBJ2-7|TRBV10-3|TRBD2|-|15
CAISELAGGPNEQYF
TGTGCCATCAGTGAACTAGCGGGAGGGCCCAACGAGCAGTACTTC
>TRBJ2-3|TRBV28|-|-|14
CASSLHPAPATQYF
TGTGCCAGCAGTTTACATCCAGCGCCAGCTACGCAGTATTTT
>TRBJ2-5|TRBV5-1|TRBD1|-|14
CASSWDRGKETQYF
TGCGCCAGCAGCTGGGACAGGGGGAAAGAGACCCAGTACTTC
>TRBJ2-4|TRBV7-8|-|-|15
CASSLGELAKNIQYF
TGTGCCAGCAGCTTAGGCGAATTGGCCAAAAACATTCAGTACTTC
>TRBJ2-3|TRBV19|TRBD2|-|16
CASSSGLAGRTDTQYF
TGTGCCAGTAGTTCCGGACTAGCGGGGCGCACAGATACGCAGTATTTT
>TRBJ1-4|TRBV19|-|-|16
CASRAPRDATNEKLFF
TGTGCCAGTAGGGCCCCCCGGGATGCAACTAATGAAAAACTGTTTTTT
>TRBJ1-4|TRBV7-2|TRBD1|once|14
CASSPGTANEKLFF
TGTGCCAGCAGCCCCGGGACAGCGAATGAAAAACTGTTTTTT
>TRBJ2-7|TRBV12-3/TRBV12-4|-|few|11
CASSQGYEQYF
TGTGCCAGCAGTCAGGGGTACGAGCAGTACTTC
>TRBJ1-1|TRBV2|TRBD1|-|13
CASSRDRDTEAFF
TGTGCCAGCAGCCGGGACAGGGATACTGAAGCTTTCTTT
>TRBJ1-2|TRBV7-8|TRBD1|once|14
CASSRQGASYGYTF
TGTGCCAGCAGCAGACAGGGGGCTTCCTATGGCTACACCTTC
>TRBJ1-2|TRBV5-4|TRBD1|few|14
CASRETGGLNGYTF
TGTGCCAGCAGGGAGACAGGGGGCTTAAATGGCTACACCTTC
>TRBJ1-1|TRBV19|-|-|11
CASSISTGAFF
TGTGCCAGTAGTATTTCCACCGGAGCTTTCTTT
>TRBJ1-5|TRBV12-3/TRBV12-4|-|-|13
CASRLDSMGPQHF
TGTGCCAGCAGACTGGACAGCATGGGCCCCCAGCATTTT
>TRBJ2-3|TRBV7-2|TRBD2|-|16
CASSYLAGGYTDTQYF
TGTGCCAGCAGCTACCTAGCGGGGGGCTACACAGATACGCAGTATTTT
>TRBJ1-1|TRBV28|-|-|11
CASNGHTEAFF
TGTGCCAGCAACGGTCACACTGAAGCTTTCTTT
>TRBJ1-1|TRBV2|TRBD1|-|15
CASRRNRGLLSEAFF
TGTGCCAGCAGACGGAACAGGGGGCTTTTGTCTGAAGCTTTCTTT
>TRBJ2-5|TRBV5-1|-|-|12
CASSADQETQYF
TGCGCCAGCAGCGCGGATCAAGAGACCCAGTACTTC
>TRBJ2-3|TRBV12-3/TRBV12-4|-|-|13
CASSLAFTDTQYF
TGTGCCAGCAGTTTAGCCTTCACAGATACGCAGTATTTT
>TRBJ2-5|TRBV4-1|-|-|14
CASSPNRDQETQYF
TGCGCCAGCAGCCCAAACAGGGACCAAGAGACCCAGTACTTC
>TRBJ1-3|TRBV7-9|TRBD1|-|15
CASSDRGDRGDTIYF
TGTGCCAGCAGCGACCGGGGGGACAGGGGAGACACCATATATTTT
>TRBJ2-2|TRBV12-3/TRBV12-4|TRBD1|-|13
CASSWTGVGELFF
TGTGCCAGCAGTTGGACAGGGGTCGGGGAGCTGTTTTTT
>TRBJ1-1|TRBV6-6|-|-|13
CASSYSGVTEAFF
TGTGCCAGCAGTTACTCAGGGGTCACTGAAGCTTTCTTT
>TRBJ2-5|TRBV7-9|-|once|15
CASSFPRRGQETQYF
TGTGCCAGCAGCTTCCCACGCAGGGGCCAAGAGACCCAGTACTTC
>TRBJ1-6|TRBV6-5|-|-|14
CASVGGSYNSPLHF
TGTGCCAGCGTCGGAGGCTCCTATAATTCACCCCTCCACTTT
>TRBJ2-5|TRBV7-8|TRBD2|-|17
CASSGRTSGSLQETQYF
TGTGCCAGCAGCGGAAGGACTAGCGGGAGCCTCCAAGAGACCCAGTACTTC
>TRBJ2-1|TRBV19|TRBD1|-|13
CASRQGTYNEQFF
TGTGCCAGTCGACAGGGGACTTACAATGAGCAGTTCTTC
>TRBJ2-3|TRBV5-1|-|-|15
CASSLVWQAPDTQYF
TGCGCCAGCAGCTTGGTTTGGCAGGCCCCAGATACGCAGTATTTT
>TRBJ2-1|TRBV5-1|-|-|16
CASSLAIGGAYNEQFF
TGCGCCAGCAGCTTGGCCATCGGGGGAGCCTACAATGAGCAGTTCTTC
>TRBJ1-2|TRBV5-1|-|-|13
CASSLDSGYGYTF
TGCGCCAGCAGCTTGGACAGCGGCTATGGCTACACCTTC
>TRBJ2-1|TRBV6-6|TRBD2|-|15
CASSKGLAEDNEQFF
TGTGCCAGCAGTAAGGGACTAGCGGAAGACAATGAGCAGTTCTTC
>TRBJ1-6|TRBV19|-|few|16
CASTPGDFRRGSPLHF
TGTGCCAGTACCCCGGGGGATTTTCGAAGGGGTTCACCCCTCCACTTT
>TRBJ2-1|TRBV30|TRBD1|-|15
CAWASGTGGINEQFF
TGTGCCTGGGCCTCCGGGACAGGGGGGATCAATGAGCAGTTCTTC
>TRBJ2-1|TRBV7-9|-|-|17
CASSSFRRLGTYNEQFF
TGTGCCAGCAGCTCTTTTCGAAGGCTAGGGACATACAATGAGCAGTTCTTC
>TRBJ1-4|TRBV6-5|TRBD1|-|15
CASSYKSTGGGKLFF
TGTGCCAGCAGTTACAAATCCACAGGGGGCGGAAAACTGTTTTTT
>TRBJ2-1|TRBV5-1|TRBD1|-|15
CASSLVGQGRGEQFF
TGCGCCAGCAGCTTGGTTGGACAGGGCCGTGGTGAGCAGTTCTTC
>TRBJ2-3|TRBV18|-|-|13
CASSPANGDTQYF
TGTGCCAGCTCACCAGCGAACGGAGATACGCAGTATTTT
>TRBJ1-2|TRBV11-2|-|-|13
CASSLSSNYGYTF
TGTGCCAGCAGCTTAAGCTCAAACTATGGCTACACCTTC
>TRBJ2-3|TRBV6-5|-|-|13
CASSFVPTDTQYF
TGTGCCAGCAGCTTCGTCCCCACAGATACGCAGTATTTT
>TRBJ2-1|TRBV2|TRBD2|once|15
CASAPGTSPYNEQFF
TGTGCCAGCGCCCCTGGGACTAGCCCGTACAATGAGCAGTTCTTC
>TRBJ2-1|TRBV24-1|-|-|13
CATSAELRGEQFF
TGTGCCACCAGCGCTGAACTTCGGGGTGAGCAGTTCTTC
>TRBJ2-3|TRBV7-2|TRBD2|once|19
CASRPGTSGSSGWSGTQYF
TGTGCCAGCAGACCGGGGACTAGCGGGAGTAGTGGTTGGTCAGGTACGCAGTATTTT
>TRBJ1-2|TRBV5-5|TRBD1|-|15
CASSLGTGGNYGYTF
TGTGCCAGCAGCTTAGGGACAGGGGGGAACTATGGCTACACCTTC
>TRBJ2-7|TRBV7-2|-|once|12
CASSGYRDEQYF
TGTGCCAGCTCGGGATACAGGGACGAGCAGTACTTC
>TRBJ1-1|TRBV7-9|TRBD1|-|15
CASSSNRGPGRSAFF
TGTGCCAGCAGCTCGAACAGGGGTCCGGGACGAAGTGCTTTCTTT
>TRBJ2-6|TRBV7-2|-|-|17
CASSLTSGFSGANVLTF
TGTGCCAGCAGCTTAACATCGGGGTTTTCTGGGGCCAACGTCCTGACTTTC
>TRBJ1-2|TRBV2|TRBD1|-|15
CAGRMGTEIYYGYTF
TGTGCCGGAAGAATGGGGACAGAAATCTACTATGGCTACACCTTC
>TRBJ1-2|TRBV5-1|-|-|15
CASSLVGRGGDGYTF
TGCGCCAGCAGCTTGGTAGGCAGGGGTGGCGATGGCTACACCTTC
>TRBJ1-1|TRBV7-7|-|-|17
CASSSSWTVRAPTEAFF
TGTGCCAGCAGCTCCTCCTGGACAGTTAGGGCCCCCACTGAAGCTTTCTTT
>TRBJ1-1|TRBV5-1|TRBD1|once|15
CASSPGDRDTPVAFF
TGCGCCAGCAGCCCGGGGGACAGGGACACGCCGGTAGCTTTCTTT
>TRBJ1-1|TRBV20-1|-|once|11
CSARDPGEAFF
TGCAGTGCTAGAGACCCAGGGGAAGCTTTCTTT